These 18 T cell receptor beta chains came from one sample sequenced in a study of blood T cell repertoires in COVID-19 (TCRdb year 2020). Library preparation employed the immunoSEQ multiplex PCR assay. Held by TCRdb, this immuneACCESS table contains in-frame sequences only and omits some clones. Under half of the omission traces to an unresolved V gene where checked; the cause of the rest is unknown. The sample data list 110,000 or so clones, and 75% to 90% of these were observed just once. Clones ranked in the top ten supply about 12% of the sample. Sequenced input: peripheral blood. The receptors were sampled from a human donor in a cohort sampled during active COVID-19.

This sequence joins TRBV23-1 and TRBJ1-2; the match to TRBD1 covers 8 bases. TRBV23-1 carries the ORF label, with uncertain function. V shed 4 bases and J 6 bases; nucleotides not matched to a gene: 4. The length of the CDR3 is 13 residues. As DNA, the CDR3 is TGCGCCAGCAGTCGCAGGGGGCGACATGGCTACACCTTC. Protein: CASSRRGRHGYTF.

The chain employs TRBV5-1 and TRBJ2-7, with 8 bases identical to TRBD1. There are 15 residues in the CDR3. V gave up 0 bases and J gave up 9 bases; unmatched junction bases: 11. Looked up from germline, CDR1 is SGHRS and CDR2 is YFSETQ. The CDR3 region is CASSLASGGVRGQYF. For the CDR3, the DNA is TGCGCCAGCAGCTTGGCCTCAGGGGGCGTCCGAGGGCAGTACTTC.

This clone is a singleton in its sample. The rearrangement links TRBV6-5 to TRBJ2-7; tentative D call: TRBD1 (6 bases). This CDR3 contains 15 residues. CDR1 and CDR2 (germline): MNHEY, SVGAGI. The germline V and J ends were trimmed by 0 bases and 6 bases, with 15 bases remaining between them. The CDR3, as DNA: TGTGCCAGCAGTTACTCCGCCTGGGGACAACGCGAGCAGTACTTC. Protein product: CASSYSAWGQREQYF.

The rearrangement uses TRBV5-6 and TRBJ1-3, with 7 bases aligning to TRBD1. This CDR3 is built from 15 residues. From germline, CDR1 is SGHDT and CDR2 YYEEEE. The ends lost 4 bases at V and 2 bases at J; junction bases unmatched: 6. In nucleotides, the CDR3 is TGTGCCAGCAGCCGCCTCGACAGGGCTGGAAACACCATATATTTT. Translating it yields CASSRLDRAGNTIYF.

This rearrangement joins TRBV5-1 to TRBJ1-1; a weak D match, TRBD1 (5 bases). Trimming shortened V by 1 base and J by 5 bases, and 18 bases separated the two germline ends. Germline lookup yields CDR1 SGHRS and CDR2 YFSETQ. There are 16 residues in the CDR3. The CDR3 coding sequence is TGCGCCAGCAGCTTGATGATGGGCAGGGTAGAAACTGAAGCTTTCTTT. Its protein product is CASSLMMGRVETEAFF.

The V gene is TRBV12-5, the J gene TRBJ2-3, with TRBD2 matching 8 bases. This CDR3 comprises 14 residues. V shed 5 bases and J 6 bases; nucleotides not matched to a gene: 7. Germline loops: CDR1 LGHNT, CDR2 FRNRAP. The CDR3 DNA is TGTGCTAGTGGTCCCGGACTAGCTGTCGATACGCAGTATTTT. The encoded protein is CASGPGLAVDTQYF.

The chain employs TRBV5-1 and TRBJ2-3; 8 positions agree with TRBD2. This CDR3 comprises 15 residues. Germline loops: CDR1 SGHRS, CDR2 YFSETQ. The V and J ends lost 0 bases and 2 bases, in that order; junction bases with no gene match: 2. Here the CDR3 DNA reads TGCGCCAGCAGCTTGGGCGGGGGGCTCACAGATACGCAGTATTTT. Protein sequence: CASSLGGGLTDTQYF.

The chain recombines TRBV5-1 with TRBJ1-5; TRBD1 is a possible D gene (6 bases). The CDR3 extends over 13 amino acids. CDR1 is SGHRS, CDR2 YFSETQ, per germline. V was pared by 0 bases and J by 6 bases, with 7 bases between. The CDR3 loop reads CASSLEGVQPQHF. The CDR3 DNA follows: TGCGCCAGCAGCTTGGAGGGGGTTCAGCCCCAGCATTTT.

The J gene is TRBJ2-2, the V gene TRBV7-2; maybe TRBD2 (7 bases). Trimming left V 2 bases short and J 7 bases short, with 14 bases between. This CDR3 is built from 15 residues. Per germline, CDR1 SGHTA and CDR2 FQGNSA. The CDR3 spells CASSLRGAFGGELFF. Written as DNA, the CDR3 is TGTGCCAGCAGCTTACGGGGGGCCTTTGGCGGGGAGCTGTTTTTT.

V usage is TRBV4-3 and J usage is TRBJ1-4; 7 positions agree with TRBD1. Trimming cost V 4 bases and J 0 bases; bases outside gene matches: 11. Germline V gene sequence: CDR1 LGHNA, CDR2 YSLEER. This CDR3 spans 18 amino acids. The CDR3 region has the DNA TGCGCCAGCAGCCCCCGACAGGGAAGGTGGGCAACTAATGAAAAACTGTTTTTT. It is translated as CASSPRQGRWATNEKLFF.

V usage is TRBV18 and J usage is TRBJ2-3; TRBD2 matches 11 bases. Germline V lookup: CDR1 KGHSH, CDR2 LQKENI. This CDR3 spans 16 amino acids. Unmatched junction bases numbered 7, after V lost 4 bases and J lost 4 bases. CDR3 DNA sequence: TGTGCCAGCTCACAACTAGCGGGGGAGGTCGCAGATACGCAGTATTTT. Amino acids: CASSQLAGEVADTQYF.

The rearrangement uses TRBV10-1 and TRBJ2-1, with 9 nucleotides matching TRBD2. This CDR3 has 16 amino acids. From germline, CDR1 is WNHNN and CDR2 SYGVQD (reference sequence). Trimming removed 4 bases from V and 3 bases from J; junction bases left unmatched: 7. DNA of the CDR3: TGCGCCAGCAGTGTGGGTGGTAGCGGGGGCTACAATGAGCAGTTCTTC. Protein sequence: CASSVGGSGGYNEQFF.

The chain joins TRBV6-5 to TRBJ2-7; TRBD1 aligns across 10 bases. The CDR3 length is 15 residues. CDR1 and CDR2 (germline): MNHEY, SVGAGI. The ends lost 2 bases at V and 2 bases at J; junction bases unmatched: 3. CDR3 DNA sequence: TGTGCCAGCAGTTACCGGGACAGGGGTGCCTACGAGCAGTACTTC. It encodes CASSYRDRGAYEQYF.

The chain uses TRBV6-2 or TRBV6-3 and TRBJ1-1; D not resolved. Per germline, CDR1 MNHEY and CDR2 SVGEGT. V shed 4 bases and J shed 3 bases, with 9 bases lying between them. The CDR3 spans 13 residues. The CDR3 DNA follows: TGTGCCAGCAGTTTGGAGGTTTACACTGAAGCTTTCTTT. This encodes CASSLEVYTEAFF.

The chain has TRBV5-4 and TRBJ1-1, with a tentative D call TRBD1 (5 bases). Germline CDR1 SGHNT, CDR2 YYREEE (reference sequence). Trimming cost V 0 bases and J 1 base, with 13 bases left between them. The CDR3 is made up of 16 amino acids. The CDR3 coding sequence is TGTGCCAGCAGCTTGGGACAGCTACGAAAGAACACTGAAGCTTTCTTT. Its translation: CASSLGQLRKNTEAFF.

CDR3 amino acids: CASSLGEAGASLEQYF. The CDR3 nucleotides read TGTGCCAGCAGCTTGGGGGAAGCGGGGGCATCTCTGGAGCAGTACTTC. V and J are TRBV5-4 and TRBJ2-7; 8 positions match TRBD2. Trimming at V came to 0 bases and at J to 7 bases, leaving 12 bases not matched to a gene. CDR1 SGHNT and CDR2 YYREEE come from the germline V gene (reference sequence). The CDR3 is 16 residues long. The full variable domain, in which reference TRBV5-4 and TRBJ2-7 provide the parts outside the CDR3, is ETGVTQSPTHLIKTRGQQVTLRCSSQSGHNTVSWYQQALGQGPQFIFQYYREEENGRGNFPPRFSGLQFPNYSSELNVNALELDDSALYLCASSLGEAGASLEQYFGPGTRLTVT.

The V call is TRBV20-1, the J call TRBJ2-1; D possibly corresponds to TRBD2 (6 bases). Germline lookup yields CDR1 DFQATT and CDR2 SNEGSKA (reference sequence). The CDR3 consists of 13 residues. V dropped 3 bases and J dropped 6 bases, with 12 bases sitting between them. The CDR3 region is CSASMRGGNEQFF. CDR3 nucleotide sequence: TGCAGTGCTAGTATGCGGGGCGGCAATGAGCAGTTCTTC.

The genes are TRBV10-3 and TRBJ1-5, with D possibly matching TRBD1 (6 bases). Per the germline V gene, CDR1 is ENHRY and CDR2 is SYGVKD. This CDR3 is built from 13 residues. The ends were cut back, 6 bases at V and 4 bases at J, with 10 bases in the middle. CDR3 nucleotide sequence: TGTGCCATCAGGATAGACAGGAATCAGCCCCAGCATTTT. Translating gives CAIRIDRNQPQHF.